One and the same sample provided the 7 T cell receptor beta chains below, sequenced in a study of shared clonotypes between healthy human individuals. Libraries were prepared by immunoSEQ multiplex PCR; TCRdb keeps only in-frame clonotypes and omits some of them. The data contain over a million clones, approximately 80% of them singletons. Sequenced: memory CD4+ T cells from PBMCs. Subset in this sample: CD45RA-negative fraction. These receptors were taken from a man aged 18 to 35 in good health. Some clones in this sample may be carry-over from other donors' samples.

The rearrangement joins TRBV18 to TRBJ2-3; 8 bases are shared with TRBD1. Looked up from germline, CDR1 is KGHSH and CDR2 is LQKENI. V dropped 3 bases and J dropped 6; count of bases not matched to a gene: 5. CDR3 size: 14 residues. In DNA form, the CDR3 reads TGTGCCAGCTCACCTGGACAGGGTCACGATACGCAGTATTTT. Its protein is CASSPGQGHDTQYF.

The rearrangement joins TRBV27 to TRBJ2-3; 7 positions match TRBD2. The CDR3 covers 16 residues. Germline V gene lookup returns CDR1 MNHEY and CDR2 SMNVEV (reference sequence). With 6 bases clipped from V and 2 bases from J, the junction kept 11 bases outside the gene matches. The CDR3 reads CASRTGTTSNTDTQYF. As DNA, the CDR3 is TGTGCCAGCAGGACCGGGACTACCTCAAACACAGATACGCAGTATTTT.

The rearrangement links TRBV4-2 to TRBJ2-5; TRBD2 is a possible D gene (6 bases). The CDR3 sequence is 15 residues long. Germline CDR1 LGHNA, CDR2 YNFKEQ. Trimming shortened V by 4 bases and J by 2 bases, and 14 bases separated the two germline ends. This chain's CDR3 is CASSRRGTPQETQYF. The CDR3 DNA reads as TGTGCCAGCAGCCGCCGCGGGACCCCGCAAGAGACCCAGTACTTC.

The chain is built from TRBV7-8 and TRBJ2-2; D might be TRBD1 (6 bases). V lost 2 bases and J lost 5, with 12 bases in between. Germline V CDR1 and CDR2: SGHVS, FQNEAQ. The CDR3 covers 15 residues. The CDR3 protein is CASSLIGGKTGELFF. As DNA, the CDR3 is TGTGCCAGCAGCTTAATAGGGGGAAAAACCGGGGAGCTGTTTTTT.

The V call is TRBV27, the J call TRBJ1-2, with D unclear. V was trimmed by 3 bases and J by 8 bases, leaving 10 bases between them. The CDR3 is 12 residues long. Per germline, CDR1 MNHEY and CDR2 SMNVEV (reference sequence). CDR3 amino acids: CASSLCQSGYTF. CDR3 sequence (DNA): TGTGCCAGCAGTTTGTGCCAAAGCGGCTACACCTTC.

The chain's CDR3 is CASSVVQGEQFF. The CDR3 nucleotides are TGTGCCAGCAGCGTAGTCCAGGGTGAGCAGTTCTTC. V gene TRBV9 combines with J gene TRBJ2-1; D is perhaps TRBD1 (5 bases). Germline V lookup: CDR1 SGDLS, CDR2 YYNGEE. This CDR3 is 12 amino acids long. Trimming pared 0 bases from V and 9 bases from J, leaving 7 bases between.

This chain connects TRBV19 to TRBJ2-3; 8 bases fit TRBD2. J gave up 4 bases and V 5 bases, and 8 bases lay outside the gene matches. The germline V gene has CDR1 LNHDA and CDR2 SQIVND (reference sequence). The CDR3 contains 15 residues. In DNA form, the CDR3 reads TGTGCCAGTAGTTGGCGGGAGGCCCGGGCAGATACGCAGTATTTT. This encodes CASSWREARADTQYF. The whole variable domain, remainder taken from reference TRBV19 and TRBJ2-3, is DGGITQSPKYLFRKEGQNVTLSCEQNLNHDAMYWYRQDPGQGLRLIYYSQIVNDFQKGDIAEGYSVSREKKESFPLTVTSAQKNPTAFYLCASSWREARADTQYFGPGTRLTVL.